This entry lists 29 T cell receptor beta chains sequenced from one sample in a study of T cells in localized non-small cell lung cancer. The assay was immunoSEQ multiplex PCR, and TCRdb's table has in-frame clones only and misses some. The table shows 50,000 to 70,000 clones, with 75% to 85% occurring only once. This material consisted of PBMCs, taken before any cancer treatment. The receptors here all came from a man aged 35-69 years with stage II lung adenocarcinoma.

This chain connects TRBV7-9 to TRBJ2-2; D call uncertain. In germline, CDR1 is SEHNR, CDR2 FQNEAQ (reference sequence). The CDR3 has 13 residues. The germline V and J ends were trimmed by 1 base and 2 bases, with 2 bases remaining between them. The CDR3 loop reads CASSLDNTGELFF. CDR3 nucleotides: TGTGCCAGCAGCTTAGACAACACCGGGGAGCTGTTTTTT.

The chain combines TRBV6-1 with TRBJ1-5; D remains unclear. CDR1 and CDR2 (germline): MNHNS, SASEGT. V gave up 3 bases and J gave up 5 bases, with 11 bases separating them. The CDR3 has 14 amino acids. This CDR3 is CASSEAPAYQPQHF. For the CDR3, the DNA is TGTGCCAGCAGTGAGGCCCCTGCCTATCAGCCCCAGCATTTT.

The gene calls are TRBV7-9 and TRBJ2-5; 8 bases match TRBD2. The CDR3 covers 14 residues. Looked up from germline, CDR1 is SEHNR and CDR2 is FQNEAQ (reference sequence). V was clipped by 4 bases and J by 0 bases; unmatched bases: 1. CDR3 DNA sequence: TGTGCCAGCAGCTGGGGACTAGACCAAGAGACCCAGTACTTC. The encoded protein is CASSWGLDQETQYF. The full variable domain, completed using reference TRBV7-9 and TRBJ2-5, is DTGVSQNPRHKITKRGQNVTFRCDPISEHNRLYWYRQTLGQGPEFLTYFQNEAQLEKSRLLSDRFSAERPKGSFSTLEIQRTEQGDSAMYLCASSWGLDQETQYFGPGTRLLVL.

This chain joins TRBV9 and TRBJ1-1, with unresolved D. The V end lost 3 bases, the J end lost 3 bases, and 15 bases lay between the germline ends. Germline loops: CDR1 SGDLS, CDR2 YYNGEE. The CDR3 extends over 15 amino acids. DNA for the CDR3: TGTGCCAGCAGCGCTACTCGGGGTCCGGACACTGAAGCTTTCTTT. Protein product: CASSATRGPDTEAFF.

V is TRBV19 and J is TRBJ2-6, with D perhaps TRBD1 (5 bases). The ends were cut back, 4 bases at V and 0 bases at J, with 10 bases in the middle. The CDR3 covers 16 residues. Germline V gene data show CDR1 as LNHDA and CDR2 as SQIVND (reference sequence). CDR3 coding DNA: TGTGCCAGTAGTAATACAGGCCTCTCTGGGGCCAACGTCCTGACTTTC. Translating it yields CASSNTGLSGANVLTF.

This chain links TRBV6-6 with TRBJ2-3, with 7 bases matching TRBD2. This CDR3 region has 15 residues. Looked up from germline, CDR1 is MNHNY and CDR2 is SVGAGI (reference sequence). Trimming at V came to 7 bases and at J to 3 bases, leaving 10 bases not matched to a gene. DNA for the CDR3: TGTGCCAGCATTAGTTCGGCGGGAGCTACAGATACGCAGTATTTT. Translating gives CASISSAGATDTQYF.

The chain combines TRBV19 with TRBJ1-1; D unclear. In germline, CDR1 is LNHDA, CDR2 SQIVND (reference sequence). The CDR3 is 13 residues long. Trimming took off 8 bases at V and 5 bases at J, with 15 bases between the two ends. CDR3 protein: CASSVYLETEAFF. CDR3 in DNA: TGTGCCAGTTCGGTTTACCTGGAGACTGAAGCTTTCTTT.

The chain has TRBV6-1 and TRBJ2-2; tentative D call: TRBD2 (5 bases). CDR3 size: 15 residues. The V end was cut by 3 bases, the J end by 5 bases, with 13 bases between. The germline gives CDR1 MNHNS, CDR2 SASEGT. CDR3: CASSDGTPGTGELFF. CDR3 coding DNA: TGTGCCAGCAGTGACGGAACGCCGGGGACCGGGGAGCTGTTTTTT.

The V call is TRBV30, the J call TRBJ1-6, with 9 bases lining up with TRBD1. Germline assignment: CDR1 GTSNPN and CDR2 SVGIG (reference sequence). The V gene end was trimmed by 1 base and the J gene end by 9 bases; junction bases not matched to a gene: 7. The CDR3 has 15 residues. The CDR3 region has the DNA TGTGCCTGGAGTGGGGGACAGGGATCGGGTTCACCCCTCCACTTT. It specifies CAWSGGQGSGSPLHF. The full variable domain, in which reference TRBV30 and TRBJ1-6 provide the parts outside the CDR3, is SQTIHQWPATLVQPVGSPLSLECTVEGTSNPNLYWYRQAAGRGLQLLFYSVGIGQISSEVPQNLSASRPQDRQFILSSKKLLLSDSGFYLCAWSGGQGSGSPLHFGNGTRLTVT.

This clone turned up a few times. The chain couples TRBV5-1 to TRBJ1-1, with D perhaps matching TRBD1 (5 bases). CDR1 and CDR2 from the germline V gene are SGHRS and YFSETQ. The CDR3 spans 14 residues. The V end lost 5 bases, the J end lost 0 bases, and 11 bases lay between the germline ends. CDR3 protein: CASRVRGMNTEAFF. Here the CDR3 DNA reads TGCGCCAGCAGAGTCCGGGGGATGAACACTGAAGCTTTCTTT.

V and J are TRBV19 and TRBJ2-7; D not certain. This CDR3 comprises 14 residues. Germline lookup yields CDR1 LNHDA and CDR2 SQIVND (reference sequence). Trimming left V 3 bases short and J 2 bases short, with 11 bases between. The CDR3 DNA reads TGTGCCAGTAGTATGGGCGGCAGACCCTACGAGCAGTACTTC. It translates to CASSMGGRPYEQYF.

This clone was counted once. The V and J genes are TRBV7-8 and TRBJ1-2; D gene unclear. The germline V and J ends were trimmed by 4 bases and 5 bases, with 11 bases remaining between them. The CDR3 spans 13 residues. Germline CDR1 and CDR2: SGHVS and FQNEAQ. CDR3: CASSYPNGYGYTF. CDR3 sequence (DNA): TGTGCCAGCAGCTACCCTAACGGGTATGGCTACACCTTC.

This chain links TRBV5-1 with TRBJ1-4; TRBD1 aligns across 11 bases. The CDR3 covers 17 residues. Germline V gene lookup returns CDR1 SGHRS and CDR2 YFSETQ. Germline trimming cut 0 bases from V and 7 bases from J; bases unmatched to any gene: 8. CDR3 nucleotides: TGCGCCAGCAGCTTGGATGGGACCGGGACAGGGGGTGAAAAACTGTTTTTT. Amino acid sequence: CASSLDGTGTGGEKLFF.

The J gene is TRBJ1-5, the V gene TRBV5-1; D is unresolved. Trimming pared 4 bases from V and 5 bases from J, leaving 10 bases between. Germline assignment: CDR1 SGHRS and CDR2 YFSETQ. The CDR3 runs to 13 residues. CDR3 residues: CASSPDPDQPQHF. CDR3 nucleotide sequence: TGCGCCAGCAGCCCGGACCCGGATCAGCCCCAGCATTTT.

This chain joins TRBV6-5 and TRBJ1-2; TRBD1 matches 8 bases. The V and J ends lost 8 bases and 2 bases, in that order; junction bases with no gene match: 7. CDR3 length: 14 residues. Germline V CDR1 and CDR2: MNHEY, SVGAGI. The CDR3 sequence: CASGSGQVNYGYTF. CDR3 DNA sequence: TGTGCCAGCGGCTCGGGACAGGTGAACTATGGCTACACCTTC.

J is TRBJ2-7 and V is TRBV19; tentative D call: TRBD1 (5 bases). The CDR3 is 16 residues long. Germline lookup yields CDR1 LNHDA and CDR2 SQIVND (reference sequence). Deletions cut 5 bases from V and 0 bases from J, with 17 bases between. For the CDR3, the DNA is TGTGCCAGTAGTCCACGACAGCAGCAGTTCTCCTACGAGCAGTACTTC. It encodes CASSPRQQQFSYEQYF.

This chain connects TRBV4-3 to TRBJ2-5, with D possibly matching TRBD2 (5 bases). Trimming cost V 4 bases and J 3 bases, with 15 bases left between them. The CDR3 sequence is 15 residues long. Germline V gene lookup returns CDR1 LGHNA and CDR2 YSLEER. CDR3 DNA sequence: TGCGCCAGCAGCCCCCGGGGTCAGTCGGAAGAGACCCAGTACTTC. This translates into CASSPRGQSEETQYF.

This chain joins TRBV6-1 and TRBJ1-5, with 7 bases lining up with TRBD1. This CDR3 contains 16 residues. CDR1 is MNHNS and CDR2 is SASEGT in the germline V gene. V lost 4 bases, J lost 2 bases, and 8 bases stayed unmatched. This CDR3 reads CASSGAGGQGNQPQHF. DNA of the CDR3: TGTGCCAGCAGTGGAGCAGGGGGGCAGGGCAATCAGCCCCAGCATTTT.

The V call is TRBV9, the J call TRBJ2-1; D uncertain. The CDR3 consists of 16 residues. Trimming removed 0 bases from V and 0 bases from J, with 10 bases in between. From germline, CDR1 is SGDLS and CDR2 YYNGEE. CDR3 sequence reads: CASSVAVESSYNEQFF. The DNA for the CDR3 is TGTGCCAGCAGCGTAGCAGTAGAAAGCTCCTACAATGAGCAGTTCTTC.

V gene TRBV7-2 combines with J gene TRBJ2-1; 7 bases are shared with TRBD2. The germline gives CDR1 SGHTA, CDR2 FQGNSA. Trimming cost V 6 bases and J 9 bases; bases outside gene matches: 5. The CDR3 is 12 amino acids. The CDR3 protein is CASSSLAGEQFF. The CDR3 DNA reads as TGTGCCAGCAGTTCGTTAGCGGGTGAGCAGTTCTTC.

The V and J genes are TRBV27 and TRBJ2-3, with 11 bases matching TRBD2. Unmatched junction bases numbered 8, after V lost 5 bases and J lost 4 bases. Germline V gene sequence: CDR1 MNHEY, CDR2 SMNVEV (reference sequence). There are 16 residues in the CDR3. CDR3 protein: CASSPFSGRAADTQYF. Written as DNA, the CDR3 is TGTGCCAGCAGTCCTTTTAGCGGGAGGGCCGCAGATACGCAGTATTTT.

The chain employs TRBV14 and TRBJ1-3; no clear D. The V end lost 2 bases, the J end lost 0 bases, and 14 bases lay between the germline ends. Per germline, CDR1 SGHDN and CDR2 FVKESK. CDR3 length: 17 amino acids. CDR3 coding DNA: TGTGCCAGCAGCCAAAGATCCGGGCAGATCTCTGGAAACACCATATATTTT. Encoded protein: CASSQRSGQISGNTIYF.

This clone is a singleton in its sample. The chain couples TRBV9 to TRBJ1-1; D gene uncertain. Germline assignment: CDR1 SGDLS and CDR2 YYNGEE. The CDR3 is made up of 16 amino acids. V lost 0 bases to trimming and J lost 2 bases, with 14 bases between them. The CDR3 nucleotides read TGTGCCAGCAGCGTAGGGCGGAACTCCCCAAACACTGAAGCTTTCTTT. Protein: CASSVGRNSPNTEAFF.

The gene calls are TRBV14 and TRBJ2-5; perhaps TRBD2 as D (5 bases). Trimming cost V 7 bases and J 1 base, with 13 bases left between them. The CDR3 sequence is 14 residues long. Per germline, CDR1 SGHDN and CDR2 FVKESK. CDR3 residues: CASKALAPQETQYF. CDR3 bases: TGTGCCAGCAAGGCGCTAGCCCCCCAAGAGACCCAGTACTTC.

The V gene is TRBV11-2, the J gene TRBJ2-7, with 9 bases identical to TRBD2. The CDR3 contains 15 residues. Germline V gene data show CDR1 as SGHAT and CDR2 as FQNNGV. V shed 1 base and J 6 bases; nucleotides not matched to a gene: 7. The CDR3 region is CASSLAGGRAGEQYF. The CDR3 DNA follows: TGTGCCAGCAGCTTAGCGGGCGGGAGGGCCGGCGAGCAGTACTTC.

The rearrangement uses TRBV7-2 and TRBJ2-2; D gene unclear. CDR1 and CDR2 (germline): SGHTA, FQGNSA. The CDR3 has 14 residues. The V gene lost 3 bases and the J gene lost 5 bases, with 10 bases spanning the gap. The CDR3 nucleotides are TGTGCCAGCAGCTTCCTGGCGGAGACCGGGGAGCTGTTTTTT. Its protein is CASSFLAETGELFF.

V gene TRBV7-8 combines with J gene TRBJ2-1, with 8 bases fitting TRBD2. This CDR3 is built from 16 residues. Per the germline V gene, CDR1 is SGHVS and CDR2 is FQNEAQ. The V and J ends lost 1 base and 0 bases, in that order; junction bases with no gene match: 2. The CDR3 nucleotides are TGTGCCAGCAGCTTAGGGAGCGGGGGCTCCTACAATGAGCAGTTCTTC. Its translation is CASSLGSGGSYNEQFF.

Within the sample, this clone is medium-sized. The V and J genes are TRBV29-1 and TRBJ1-1; no definite D call. From germline, CDR1 is SQVTM and CDR2 ANQGSEA. V was clipped by 2 bases and J by 4 bases, with 8 bases between them. The CDR3 length is 12 residues. CDR3 sequence: CSVETLVTEAFF. The CDR3 region has the DNA TGCAGCGTTGAAACCTTGGTCACTGAAGCTTTCTTT.

The V gene is TRBV7-2, the J gene TRBJ1-1; no firm D call. Germline CDR1 SGHTA, CDR2 FQGNSA. The V end lost 3 bases, the J end lost 2 bases, and 10 bases lay between the germline ends. This CDR3 has 14 amino acids. This CDR3 reads CASSFGRANTEAFF. Here the CDR3 DNA reads TGTGCCAGCAGCTTCGGGAGGGCTAACACTGAAGCTTTCTTT. Based on the CDR3 plus reference TRBV7-2 and TRBJ1-1, the full variable domain is GAGVSQSPSNKVTEKGKDVELRCDPISGHTALYWYRQSLGQGLEFLIYFQGNSAPDKSGLPSDRFSAERTGGSVSTLTIQRTQQEDSAVYLCASSFGRANTEAFFGQGTRLTVV.